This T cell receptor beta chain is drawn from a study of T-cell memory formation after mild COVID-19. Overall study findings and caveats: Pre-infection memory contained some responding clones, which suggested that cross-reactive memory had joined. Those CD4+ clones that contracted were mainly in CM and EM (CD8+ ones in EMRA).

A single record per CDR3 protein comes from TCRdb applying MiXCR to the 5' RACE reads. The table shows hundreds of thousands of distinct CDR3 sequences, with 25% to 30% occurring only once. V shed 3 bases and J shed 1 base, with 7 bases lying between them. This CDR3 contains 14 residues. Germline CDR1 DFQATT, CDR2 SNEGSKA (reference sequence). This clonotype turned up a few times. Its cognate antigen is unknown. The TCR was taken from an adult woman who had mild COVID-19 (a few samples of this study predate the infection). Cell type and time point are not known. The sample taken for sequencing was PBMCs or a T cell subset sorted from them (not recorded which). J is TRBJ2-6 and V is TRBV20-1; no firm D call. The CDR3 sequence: CSASLLSGANVLTF. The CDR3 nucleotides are TGCAGTGCTAGTTTGCTTTCTGGGGCCAACGTCCTGACTTTC.